These 28 T cell receptor beta chains were sequenced from one sample in a study of blood T cell repertoires in COVID-19. The repertoire was sequenced with immunoSEQ multiplex PCR; TCRdb's copy has only in-frame clones and lacks some. This sample has roughly 70,000 clones, with about four fifths found just once. Sequences were obtained from peripheral blood. The origin of the receptors is a woman between 55 and 75 years old with acute or convalescent COVID-19.

V usage is TRBV5-1 and J usage is TRBJ1-2, with 7 positions matching TRBD1. Germline V CDR1 and CDR2: SGHRS, YFSETQ. V was clipped by 4 bases and J by 5 bases; unmatched bases: 17. CDR3 length: 17 amino acids. The CDR3 spells CASSPTVGTGARYGYTF. The CDR3 nucleotides are TGCGCCAGCAGCCCCACTGTAGGTACAGGGGCCCGTTATGGCTACACCTTC.

V usage is TRBV5-1 and J usage is TRBJ1-1; no clear D gene. Germline assignment: CDR1 SGHRS and CDR2 YFSETQ. The V and J ends lost 0 bases and 4 bases respectively, with 4 bases between them. The length of the CDR3 is 12 residues. This CDR3 is CASSLASTEAFF. CDR3 coding DNA: TGCGCCAGCAGCTTGGCTAGCACTGAAGCTTTCTTT.

CDR3 sequence (DNA): TGTGCCAGCAGCTTAGATGGAGTCTATGGCTACACCTTC. Residues: CASSLDGVYGYTF. J is TRBJ1-2 and V is TRBV11-2; no clear D gene. Germline CDR1 reads SGHAT; CDR2 reads FQNNGV. V lost 0 bases and J 4 bases, leaving 6 bases between the germline ends. This CDR3 is built from 13 residues. Complete variable domain (other parts from reference TRBV11-2 and TRBJ1-2): EAGVAQSPRYKIIEKRQSVAFWCNPISGHATLYWYQQILGQGPKLLIQFQNNGVVDDSQLPKDRFSAERLKGVDSTLKIQPAKLEDSAVYLCASSLDGVYGYTFGSGTRLTVV.

The chain combines TRBV29-1 with TRBJ1-1; D uncertain. The germline V and J ends were trimmed by 4 bases and 4 bases, with 13 bases remaining between them. Germline CDR1 is SQVTM and CDR2 is ANQGSEA. The CDR3 contains 13 residues. CDR3 loop: CSVAYLDGTEAFF. The CDR3 coding sequence is TGCAGCGTTGCCTATCTAGATGGCACTGAAGCTTTCTTT.

The V gene is TRBV6-5, the J gene TRBJ1-1; D gene uncertain. Between the trimmed V and J ends, which lost 5 bases and 1 base, there was a span of 14 bases. The CDR3 consists of 15 residues. Germline V gives CDR1 MNHEY, CDR2 SVGAGI. The CDR3 sequence: CASSRRLGENTEAFF. The CDR3 region has the DNA TGTGCCAGCAGTAGAAGGCTAGGTGAGAACACTGAAGCTTTCTTT.

The chain carries TRBV21-1 and TRBJ1-5; the table calls TRBD1, which could not be checked here. TRBV21-1 constitutes a pseudogene. The CDR3 extends over 16 amino acids. As DNA, the CDR3 is TGTGCCAGCAGCAAAGGTCGAGGGGGCAGCAATCAGCCCCAGCATTTT. This gives the protein CASSKGRGGSNQPQHF.

This rearrangement joins TRBV3-1 (or the pseudogene TRBV3-2) to TRBJ1-2; weak D call: TRBD1 (5 bases). The V gene lost 2 bases and the J gene lost 8 bases, with 15 bases spanning the gap. The CDR3 extends over 14 amino acids. Germline CDR1 LGHDT, CDR2 YNNKEL (reference sequence). The CDR3 here is CASSQPGQGIGYTF. The CDR3 DNA reads as TGTGCCAGCAGCCAACCTGGCCAGGGTATAGGCTACACCTTC.

CDR3 amino acids: CASSSGGGETQYF. The CDR3 nucleotides are TGTGCCAGCAGTTCGGGTGGTGGGGAGACCCAGTACTTC. The chain combines TRBV28 with TRBJ2-5; D is undetermined. This CDR3 comprises 13 residues. V lost 4 bases, J lost 5 bases, and 11 bases lay in between. Germline values: CDR1 MDHEN, CDR2 SYDVKM.

This clone was detected once. The gene calls are TRBV29-1 and TRBJ1-2; TRBD1 is a possible D gene (5 bases). Germline CDR1 is SQVTM and CDR2 is ANQGSEA. V was cut by 0 bases and J by 8 bases, with 7 bases left in between. The CDR3 spans 11 residues. The CDR3 region has the DNA TGCAGCGTTGAAGAGGGGGGAGGCTACACCTTC. Translating gives CSVEEGGGYTF.

The chain carries TRBV7-2 and TRBJ2-7, with D perhaps matching TRBD1 (6 bases). CDR1 is SGHTA, CDR2 FQGNSA, per germline. The CDR3 contains 13 residues. Trimming removed 6 bases from V and 6 bases from J, with 15 bases in between. In nucleotides, the CDR3 is TGTGCCAGCAGTTGGACAGCCCGATCCGAGCAGTACTTC. This encodes CASSWTARSEQYF.

Relative to its sample, this clone is medium-sized (0.01 to 0.1%). This chain joins TRBV7-3 and TRBJ1-3; D possibly corresponds to TRBD1 (6 bases). The CDR3 is 18 amino acids. V lost 6 bases and J 0 bases, leaving 21 bases between the germline ends. CDR1 SGHTA and CDR2 FQGTGA come from the germline V gene. The CDR3 here is CASRIRGVKAFSGNTIYF. The CDR3, as DNA: TGTGCCAGCAGGATCAGGGGCGTCAAGGCCTTCTCTGGAAACACCATATATTTT.

A note on this clone: This CDR3 is also generated by other DNA sequences in the sample. The chain combines TRBV27 with TRBJ1-2; D is unresolved. V was trimmed by 2 bases and J by 4 bases, leaving 11 bases between them. Germline assignment: CDR1 MNHEY and CDR2 SMNVEV (reference sequence). The CDR3 is 14 residues long. CDR3 nucleotides: TGTGCCAGCAGTTTAGGCGGTCTCCCCTATGGCTACACCTTC. Amino acids: CASSLGGLPYGYTF.

The rearrangement uses TRBV4-3 and TRBJ2-7; 7 nucleotides agree with TRBD2. Germline trimming cut 0 bases from V and 4 bases from J; bases unmatched to any gene: 9. The CDR3 has 16 amino acids. Germline assignment: CDR1 LGHNA and CDR2 YSLEER. CDR3 sequence: CASSQDGLGGDYEQYF. CDR3 DNA: TGCGCCAGCAGCCAAGATGGACTGGGGGGGGATTACGAGCAGTACTTC.

V usage is TRBV27 and J usage is TRBJ1-2; maybe TRBD1 (6 bases). The CDR3 totals 13 residues. CDR1 is MNHEY and CDR2 is SMNVEV in the germline V gene (reference sequence). V was clipped by 5 bases and J by 2 bases, with 9 bases between them. This CDR3 reads CASSGQLNYGYTF. CDR3 bases: TGTGCCAGCAGTGGACAGTTAAACTATGGCTACACCTTC.

This chain connects TRBV5-1 to TRBJ1-1; D is undetermined. Trimming removed 7 bases from V and 2 bases from J, with 9 bases in between. Germline CDR1 and CDR2: SGHRS and YFSETQ. This CDR3 region has 12 residues. In DNA, the CDR3 is TGCGCCAGCCAACGGGAAAACACTGAAGCTTTCTTT. Translation: CASQRENTEAFF.

The V and J genes are TRBV6-1 and TRBJ1-5; 9 positions match TRBD1. Germline V gene lookup returns CDR1 MNHNS and CDR2 SASEGT. The CDR3 totals 16 residues. With V trimmed by 4 bases and J by 2 bases, 6 bases remained unmatched. The CDR3 protein is CASSAADRGGNQPQHF. The CDR3 DNA sequence: TGTGCCAGCAGTGCAGCTGACAGGGGGGGCAATCAGCCCCAGCATTTT.

The gene calls are TRBV3-1 (or the pseudogene TRBV3-2) and TRBJ2-2; 10 bases are a match to TRBD2. In germline, CDR1 is LGHDT, CDR2 YNNKEL (reference sequence). This CDR3 is 15 amino acids long. V was clipped by 4 bases and J by 6 bases; unmatched bases: 5. CDR3 coding DNA: TGTGCCAGCAGCCGCGGGCTAGCGGGAGCCGGGGAGCTGTTTTTT. It encodes CASSRGLAGAGELFF.

This clone was seen a single time. V and J are TRBV15 and TRBJ1-1; D may be TRBD1 (6 bases). The V and J ends lost 0 bases and 0 bases respectively, with 17 bases between them. Germline values: CDR1 LNHNV, CDR2 YYDKDF (reference sequence). The CDR3 is made up of 18 amino acids. CDR3 DNA: TGTGCCACCAGCAGAGATACCCCCCGGGGGGCTATGAACACTGAAGCTTTCTTT. It codes for CATSRDTPRGAMNTEAFF. Drawing the rest from reference TRBV15 and TRBJ1-1, the complete variable domain is DAMVIQNPRYQVTQFGKPVTLSCSQTLNHNVMYWYQQKSSQAPKLLFHYYDKDFNNEADTPDNFQSRRPNTSFCFLDIRSPGLGDTAMYLCATSRDTPRGAMNTEAFFGQGTRLTVV.

The chain uses TRBV4-2 and TRBJ2-2; maybe TRBD2 (5 bases). V was cut by 5 bases and J by 7 bases, with 11 bases left in between. The CDR3 extends over 13 amino acids. CDR1 is LGHNA and CDR2 is YNFKEQ in the germline V gene. Written as DNA, the CDR3 is TGTGCCAGCAGCATTCGGGGAATCGGGGAGCTGTTTTTT. Protein: CASSIRGIGELFF.

The chain carries TRBV29-1 and TRBJ2-5; TRBD1 matches at 7 bases. There are 14 residues in the CDR3. Trimming took 6 bases from V and 10 from J; bases not matched to a gene: 17. The germline V gene encodes CDR1 SQVTM and CDR2 ANQGSEA. CDR3 sequence reads: CSVGGQLAPLGQYF. CDR3 in DNA: TGCAGCGTAGGGGGACAGCTCGCTCCCTTGGGCCAGTACTTC.

The chain joins TRBV7-6 to TRBJ2-7, with TRBD1 matching over 7 bases. The CDR3 covers 14 residues. The V and J ends lost 1 base and 5 bases, in that order; junction bases with no gene match: 5. The V gene's germline CDR1 is SGHVS and CDR2 FNYEAQ. The CDR3 sequence: CASSLGNRGHEQYF. The CDR3 bases are TGTGCCAGCAGCTTAGGAAACAGGGGCCACGAGCAGTACTTC.

The J gene is TRBJ2-3, the V gene TRBV4-2, with TRBD1 matching over 8 bases. V lost 0 bases to trimming and J lost 6 bases; unmatched junction nucleotides: 5. The CDR3 totals 15 residues. CDR1 and CDR2 (germline): LGHNA, YNFKEQ. The CDR3 nucleotides are TGTGCCAGCAGCCAAGAGGGACAGGCACCGGATACGCAGTATTTT. As protein: CASSQEGQAPDTQYF.

The chain combines TRBV7-8 with TRBJ2-1, with 7 bases matching TRBD1. The CDR3 loop spans 15 amino acids. The germline V gene has CDR1 SGHVS and CDR2 FQNEAQ. The J segment lost 3 bases and the V segment lost 4 bases, leaving 6 bases of the junction unmatched. The CDR3 here is CASSSRRGRYNEQFF. The CDR3 coding sequence is TGTGCCAGCAGCTCCCGTAGGGGGCGCTACAATGAGCAGTTCTTC.

This sequence joins TRBV5-1 and TRBJ2-4, with D possibly TRBD1 on 5 matching bases. The ends were cut back, 1 base at V and 6 bases at J, with 8 bases in the middle. The CDR3 is 13 amino acids. Per the germline V gene, CDR1 is SGHRS and CDR2 is YFSETQ. The chain's CDR3 is CASSLNRGNIQYF. In nucleotides, the CDR3 is TGCGCCAGCAGCTTGAATAGGGGAAACATTCAGTACTTC.

The chain joins TRBV27 to TRBJ2-3; 13 bases map to TRBD2. Germline assignment: CDR1 MNHEY and CDR2 SMNVEV (reference sequence). V was pared by 3 bases and J by 3 bases, with 6 bases of the junction left unmatched. This CDR3 region has 17 residues. CDR3 in amino acids: CASSLRRLAGGTDTQYF. DNA for the CDR3: TGTGCCAGCAGTTTGAGGAGACTAGCGGGGGGAACAGATACGCAGTATTTT.

V usage is TRBV6-5 and J usage is TRBJ2-2, with TRBD1 matching 8 bases. V trimming: 0 bases; J trimming: 6 bases; junction bases outside the gene matches: 6. The germline gives CDR1 MNHEY, CDR2 SVGAGI. The CDR3 has 16 residues. CDR3 sequence reads: CASSYSGTGGSGELFF. In DNA, the CDR3 is TGTGCCAGCAGTTACTCCGGGACAGGAGGTTCCGGGGAGCTGTTTTTT.

For the CDR3, the DNA is TGTGCCAGCAGCTTAGAGAGGGGGACTGAAGCTTTCTTT. It yields the protein CASSLERGTEAFF. The chain carries TRBV7-2 and TRBJ1-1; TRBD1 is a possible D gene (6 bases). This CDR3 spans 13 amino acids. The germline V and J ends were trimmed by 1 base and 5 bases, with 8 bases remaining between them. Per germline, CDR1 SGHTA and CDR2 FQGNSA.

This chain links TRBV7-9 with TRBJ2-1; 8 bases fit TRBD1. Trimming took 1 base from V and 3 from J; bases not matched to a gene: 8. The CDR3 totals 17 residues. Germline assignment: CDR1 SEHNR and CDR2 FQNEAQ (reference sequence). CDR3 DNA: TGTGCCAGCAGCTTAGGTAGGACAGGGCCCCTCTACAATGAGCAGTTCTTC. Protein sequence: CASSLGRTGPLYNEQFF. The full variable domain, rest sourced from reference TRBV7-9 and TRBJ2-1, is DTGVSQNPRHKITKRGQNVTFRCDPISEHNRLYWYRQTLGQGPEFLTYFQNEAQLEKSRLLSDRFSAERPKGSFSTLEIQRTEQGDSAMYLCASSLGRTGPLYNEQFFGPGTRLTVL.